This is a list of T cell receptor beta chains from one sample in a study of blood T cell repertoires in COVID-19. Method: immunoSEQ multiplex PCR; TCRdb's copy keeps in-frame clones and lacks some. The sample records around 230,000 clones, approximately 90% being singletons. Source material: PBMCs or T cells enriched from blood (not recorded which). These receptors were obtained from a middle-aged woman with acute COVID-19. The CDR3 runs from the conserved cysteine through the conserved F or W. A D gene is named only where the DNA matches it firmly. For some rows the clone size is stated as once, few or many, or as a class when expanded; others skip it.

clone_size j_call d_call v_call cdr3_nt cdr3_aa
few TRBJ1-5 . TRBV24-1 TGTGCCACCAGTGATTTAAGAAGGGGCGACTATCAGCCCCAGCATTTT CATSDLRRGDYQPQHF
. TRBJ1-1 . TRBV18 TGTGCCAGCTCACCTAAACAGGCTAACACTGAAGCTTTCTTT CASSPKQANTEAFF
. TRBJ2-7 . TRBV29-1 TGCAGCGTTGCGCAGGGTGGAAGTTACGAGCAGTACTTC CSVAQGGSYEQYF
. TRBJ1-4 . TRBV20-1 TGCAGTGCGGTCAGGAATGAAAAACTGTTTTTT CSAVRNEKLFF
. TRBJ1-2 . TRBV27 TGTGCCAGCAGCGGGAGTTCTAACTATGGCTACACCTTC CASSGSSNYGYTF
. TRBJ2-7 . TRBV7-2 TGTGCCAGCAGCTTAAGGCAGGGGAACGAGCAGTACTTC CASSLRQGNEQYF
. TRBJ1-4 . TRBV29-1 TGCAGCGTTGCCCTGGCGGGCAGCCGTAATGAAAAACTGTTTTTT CSVALAGSRNEKLFF
. TRBJ2-1 TRBD2 TRBV9 TGTGCCAGCAGCGTGGGTGGGCCGGGACTAGGGGGGAATGAGCAGTTCTTC CASSVGGPGLGGNEQFF
once TRBJ1-2 TRBD1 TRBV5-1 TGCGCCAGCAGAGAATTCGGGGACAGCTCCGGTAGCTACACCTTC CASREFGDSSGSYTF
. TRBJ2-5 TRBD2 TRBV9 TGTGCCAGCAGCGTAGGCGGGACTAGCGGGACCCCGCAAGAGACCCAGTACTTC CASSVGGTSGTPQETQYF
. TRBJ1-2 . TRBV29-1 TGCAGCGTCTATCAGGGGTCCCCTATGTATGGCTACACCTTC CSVYQGSPMYGYTF
. TRBJ1-2 . TRBV12-3/TRBV12-4 TGTGCCAGCAGTTTAAGGGCAGGGGCTGGCTACACCTTC CASSLRAGAGYTF
. TRBJ2-7 TRBD1 TRBV19 TGTGCCAGTACCACCGGGACAGGTCACTACGAGCAGTACTTC CASTTGTGHYEQYF
. TRBJ2-3 . TRBV27 TGTGCCAGCAGTTTAATACGGACAATAACAGATACGCAGTATTTT CASSLIRTITDTQYF
. TRBJ1-2 . TRBV29-1 TGCAGCGTTGAAGGAGGGCTGGACTATGGCTACACCTTC CSVEGGLDYGYTF
. TRBJ1-3 . TRBV21-1 TGTGCCAGCAGCAAAGCCCTAGGCTCTGGAAACACCATATATTTT CASSKALGSGNTIYF
. TRBJ1-1 . TRBV7-9 TGTGCCAGCAGCGCCCCGCGCGGGAACACTGAAGCTTTCTTT CASSAPRGNTEAFF
. TRBJ1-2 TRBD1 TRBV30 TGTGCCTGGAGTCCCAGGGACAGTGGCTACACCTTC CAWSPRDSGYTF
once TRBJ1-4 . TRBV6-2/TRBV6-3 TGTGCCAGCAGTGCAGGACAGCCCGGTTACGAAAAACTGTTTTTT CASSAGQPGYEKLFF
. TRBJ1-3 . TRBV5-1 TGCGCCAGCAGCCGAGACACCTCCTCTGGAAACACCATATATTTT CASSRDTSSGNTIYF
. TRBJ1-2 . TRBV9 TGTGCCAGCAGCGTAGCGGTATTATCCTATGGCTACACCTTC CASSVAVLSYGYTF
. TRBJ2-2 TRBD2 TRBV5-4 TGTGCCAGCAGCCGCGAGGCGGGAGGGTACACCGGGGAGCTGTTTTTT CASSREAGGYTGELFF
once TRBJ1-2 . TRBV2 TGTGCCAGCACGTCAGGAGAGGGTGGCTACACCTTC CASTSGEGGYTF
. TRBJ2-2 . TRBV19 TGTGCCAGTACCTTCCTCACCGGGGAGCTGTTTTTT CASTFLTGELFF
. TRBJ1-4 TRBD1 TRBV19 TGTGCCGGATGCAGGACAGGGCAGATTGCAACTAATGAAAAACTGTTTTTT CAGCRTGQIATNEKLFF
. TRBJ2-7 TRBD2 TRBV3-1/TRBV3-2 TGTGCCAGCAGCCAAGCGAAAAGCGGGGGGGCAGGGGAGCAGTACTTC CASSQAKSGGAGEQYF
. TRBJ2-5 TRBD2 TRBV4-1 TGCGCCAGCAGCCCTCTCGGACTAGCGGGGGGATTCGAGACCCAGTACTTC CASSPLGLAGGFETQYF
. TRBJ2-1 TRBD1 TRBV7-2 TGTGCCAGCAGCGTCGGGACAGGTACCTACAATGAGCAGTTCTTC CASSVGTGTYNEQFF
. TRBJ1-2 . TRBV19 TGTGCCAGTAGTATAATGGGGCAGCCCTATGGCTACACCTTC CASSIMGQPYGYTF
few TRBJ2-5 TRBD1 TRBV5-6 TGTGCCAGCAGCTTGAGTTCGCTAAGACAGGGGTTCGTAGAGACCCAGTACTTC CASSLSSLRQGFVETQYF
. TRBJ1-2 TRBD1 TRBV5-4 TGTGCCAGCAGCCCGGGACAGGGGGCTATGGCTGGCTACACCTTC CASSPGQGAMAGYTF
. TRBJ2-1 . TRBV27 TGTGCCACCGCGGGGCTCTCCTACAATGAGCAGTTCTTC CATAGLSYNEQFF
. TRBJ2-4 TRBD2 TRBV3-1/TRBV3-2 TGTGCCAGCAGCCAAGTGGGAGCGGGAGAAGGAGCCAAAAACATTCAGTACTTC CASSQVGAGEGAKNIQYF
. TRBJ1-1 . TRBV13 TGTGCCAGCAGTCCCCAGATAACCGACACTGAAGCTTTCTTT CASSPQITDTEAFF
. TRBJ1-6 TRBD1 TRBV6-5 TGTGCCAGCAGGCCGGGACAGGCTAATTCACCCCTCCACTTT CASRPGQANSPLHF
. TRBJ1-1 TRBD1 TRBV19 TGTGCCAGTAGTCTTTCCGGGACAGGGTATTCTGAAGCTTTCTTT CASSLSGTGYSEAFF
. TRBJ1-2 TRBD1 TRBV27 TGTGCCAGCAGTAATGACAGGGCCAACTATGGCTACACCTTC CASSNDRANYGYTF
. TRBJ1-3 TRBD1 TRBV27 TGTGCCAGCAGTGCCGACAGGGCGCCTGGAAACACCATATATTTT CASSADRAPGNTIYF
. TRBJ1-2 . TRBV29-1 TGCAGCGTTGAAGATCTCAAGGGGGACCCCGTAAACTATGGCTACACCTTC CSVEDLKGDPVNYGYTF
once TRBJ1-1 . TRBV30 TGTGCCTGGAAAGACAGCATGAACACTGAAGCTTTCTTT CAWKDSMNTEAFF
. TRBJ2-3 . TRBV6-5 TGTGCCAGCAGCTACGGGACTTTTAGCACAGATACGCAGTATTTT CASSYGTFSTDTQYF
. TRBJ2-1 TRBD2 TRBV5-1 TGCGCCAGCAGCTTGGTAGCGGGATCATACAATGAGCAGTTCTTC CASSLVAGSYNEQFF
. TRBJ2-7 . TRBV6-5 TGTGCCAGCAGTCTACTCCGGGACTCCTACGAGCAGTACTTC CASSLLRDSYEQYF
. TRBJ2-3 TRBD2 TRBV19 TGTGCCTCTAACGGGGCGGGAGCGGGCACAGATACGCAGTATTTT CASNGAGAGTDTQYF
. TRBJ1-4 . TRBV4-1 TGCGCCAGCAGCCCTGCTACTCGGGGAGAGAACGAAAAACTGTTTTTT CASSPATRGENEKLFF